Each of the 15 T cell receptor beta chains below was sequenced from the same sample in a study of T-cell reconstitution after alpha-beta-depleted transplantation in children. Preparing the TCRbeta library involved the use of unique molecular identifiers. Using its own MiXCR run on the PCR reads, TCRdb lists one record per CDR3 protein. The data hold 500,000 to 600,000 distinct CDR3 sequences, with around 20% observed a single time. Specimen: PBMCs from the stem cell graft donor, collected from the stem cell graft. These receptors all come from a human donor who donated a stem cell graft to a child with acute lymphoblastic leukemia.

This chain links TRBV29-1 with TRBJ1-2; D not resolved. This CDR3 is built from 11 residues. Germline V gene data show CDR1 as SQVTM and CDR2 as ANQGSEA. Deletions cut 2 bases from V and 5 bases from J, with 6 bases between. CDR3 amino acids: CSVELRYGYTF. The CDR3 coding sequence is TGCAGCGTTGAACTTCGGTATGGCTACACCTTC.

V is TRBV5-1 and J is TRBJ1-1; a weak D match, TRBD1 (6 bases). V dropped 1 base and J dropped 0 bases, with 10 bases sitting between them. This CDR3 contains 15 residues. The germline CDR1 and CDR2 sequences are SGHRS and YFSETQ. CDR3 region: CASSLNPGVNTEAFF. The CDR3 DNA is TGCGCCAGCAGCTTGAATCCAGGGGTGAACACTGAAGCTTTCTTT.

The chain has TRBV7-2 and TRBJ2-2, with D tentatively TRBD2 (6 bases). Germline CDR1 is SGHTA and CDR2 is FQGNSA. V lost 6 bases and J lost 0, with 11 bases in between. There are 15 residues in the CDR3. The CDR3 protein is CASSYGGANTGELFF. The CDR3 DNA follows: TGTGCCAGCAGTTACGGCGGGGCGAACACCGGGGAGCTGTTTTTT.

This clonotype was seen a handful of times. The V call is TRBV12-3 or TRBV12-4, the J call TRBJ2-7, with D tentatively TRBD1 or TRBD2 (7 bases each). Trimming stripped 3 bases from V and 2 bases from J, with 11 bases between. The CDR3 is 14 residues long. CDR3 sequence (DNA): TGTGCCAGCAGTTTGACAGGGAGGGCCTACGAGCAGTACTTC. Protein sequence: CASSLTGRAYEQYF.

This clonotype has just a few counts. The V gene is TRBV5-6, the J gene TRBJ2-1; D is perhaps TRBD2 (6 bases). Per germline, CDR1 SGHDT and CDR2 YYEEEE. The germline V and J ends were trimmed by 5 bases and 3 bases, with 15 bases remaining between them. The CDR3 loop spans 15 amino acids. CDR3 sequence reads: CASRLTRRSYNEQFF. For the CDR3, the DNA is TGTGCCAGCAGGTTGACTAGGAGAAGCTACAATGAGCAGTTCTTC.

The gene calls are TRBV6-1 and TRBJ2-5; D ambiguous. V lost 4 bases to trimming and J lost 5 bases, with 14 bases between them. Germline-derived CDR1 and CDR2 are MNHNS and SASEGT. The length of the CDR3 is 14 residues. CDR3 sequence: CASSAGNGGETQYF. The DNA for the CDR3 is TGTGCCAGCAGTGCCGGCAATGGTGGCGAGACCCAGTACTTC.

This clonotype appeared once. The CDR3 DNA reads TGTGCCAGCAGCCACCTACAGGGTATCGGTCAGCCCCAGCATTTT. Translation gives CASSHLQGIGQPQHF. The chain employs TRBV7-6 and TRBJ1-5, with D maybe TRBD1 (6 bases). Germline V CDR1 and CDR2: SGHVS, FNYEAQ. The CDR3 is made up of 15 amino acids. V was pared by 5 bases and J by 6 bases, with 17 bases between. Using reference TRBV7-6 and TRBJ1-5 for the parts outside the CDR3, the full variable domain is GAGVSQSPRYKVTKRGQDVALRCDPISGHVSLYWYRQALGQGPEFLTYFNYEAQQDKSGLPNDRFSAERPEGSISTLTIQRTEQRDSAMYRCASSHLQGIGQPQHFGDGTRLSIL.

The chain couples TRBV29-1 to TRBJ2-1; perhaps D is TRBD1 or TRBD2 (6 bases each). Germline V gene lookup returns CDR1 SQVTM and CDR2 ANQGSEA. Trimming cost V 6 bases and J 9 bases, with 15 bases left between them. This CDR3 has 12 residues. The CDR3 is CSVGGGNFEQFF. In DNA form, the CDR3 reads TGCAGCGTGGGGGGCGGGAACTTTGAGCAGTTCTTC.

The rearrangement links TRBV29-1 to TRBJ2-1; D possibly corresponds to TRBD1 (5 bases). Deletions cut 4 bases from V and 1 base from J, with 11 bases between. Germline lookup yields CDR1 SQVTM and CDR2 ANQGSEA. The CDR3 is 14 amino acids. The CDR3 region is CSVVGPGSYNEQFF. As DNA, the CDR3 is TGCAGCGTTGTGGGGCCCGGGTCCTACAATGAGCAGTTCTTC.

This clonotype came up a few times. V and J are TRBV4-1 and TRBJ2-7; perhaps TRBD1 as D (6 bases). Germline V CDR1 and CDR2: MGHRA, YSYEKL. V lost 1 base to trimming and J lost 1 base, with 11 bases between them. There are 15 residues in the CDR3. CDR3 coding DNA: TGCGCCAGCAGCCAAGTGAAAGGGACATCCTACGAGCAGTACTTC. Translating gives CASSQVKGTSYEQYF.

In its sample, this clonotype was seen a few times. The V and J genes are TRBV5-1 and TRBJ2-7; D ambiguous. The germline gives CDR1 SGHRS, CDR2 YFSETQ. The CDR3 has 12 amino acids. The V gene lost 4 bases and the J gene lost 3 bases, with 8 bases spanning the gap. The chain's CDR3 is CASSLTIYEQYF. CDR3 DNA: TGCGCCAGCAGCCTCACAATCTACGAGCAGTACTTC.

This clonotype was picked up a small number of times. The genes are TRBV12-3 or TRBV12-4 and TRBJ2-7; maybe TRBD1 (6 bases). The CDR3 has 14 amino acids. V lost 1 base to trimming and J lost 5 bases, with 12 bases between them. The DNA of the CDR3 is TGTGCCAGCAGTTTAGGACAGGCTCGGGACGAGCAGTACTTC. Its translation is CASSLGQARDEQYF.

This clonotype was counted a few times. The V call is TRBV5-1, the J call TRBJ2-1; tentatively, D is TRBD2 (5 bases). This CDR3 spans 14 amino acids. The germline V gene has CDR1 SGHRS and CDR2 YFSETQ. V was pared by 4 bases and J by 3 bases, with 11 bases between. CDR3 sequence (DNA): TGCGCCAGCAGCCCTAGGACTTTCTACAATGAGCAGTTCTTC. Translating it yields CASSPRTFYNEQFF. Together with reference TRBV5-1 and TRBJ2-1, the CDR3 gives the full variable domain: KAGVTQTPRYLIKTRGQQVTLSCSPISGHRSVSWYQQTPGQGLQFLFEYFSETQRNKGNFPGRFSGRQFSNSRSEMNVSTLELGDSALYLCASSPRTFYNEQFFGPGTRLTVL.

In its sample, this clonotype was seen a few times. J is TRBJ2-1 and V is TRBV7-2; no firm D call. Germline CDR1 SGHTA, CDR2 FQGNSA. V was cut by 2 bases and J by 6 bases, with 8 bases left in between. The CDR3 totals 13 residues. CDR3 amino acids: CASSLLVSNEQFF. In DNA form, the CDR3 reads TGTGCCAGCAGCTTACTAGTCTCCAATGAGCAGTTCTTC.

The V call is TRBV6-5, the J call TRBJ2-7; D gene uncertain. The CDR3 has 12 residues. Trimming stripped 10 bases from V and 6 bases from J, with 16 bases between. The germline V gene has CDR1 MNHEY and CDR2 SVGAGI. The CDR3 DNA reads TGTGCCACCGCGACGACTGAGGCCGAGCAGTACTTC. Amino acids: CATATTEAEQYF.